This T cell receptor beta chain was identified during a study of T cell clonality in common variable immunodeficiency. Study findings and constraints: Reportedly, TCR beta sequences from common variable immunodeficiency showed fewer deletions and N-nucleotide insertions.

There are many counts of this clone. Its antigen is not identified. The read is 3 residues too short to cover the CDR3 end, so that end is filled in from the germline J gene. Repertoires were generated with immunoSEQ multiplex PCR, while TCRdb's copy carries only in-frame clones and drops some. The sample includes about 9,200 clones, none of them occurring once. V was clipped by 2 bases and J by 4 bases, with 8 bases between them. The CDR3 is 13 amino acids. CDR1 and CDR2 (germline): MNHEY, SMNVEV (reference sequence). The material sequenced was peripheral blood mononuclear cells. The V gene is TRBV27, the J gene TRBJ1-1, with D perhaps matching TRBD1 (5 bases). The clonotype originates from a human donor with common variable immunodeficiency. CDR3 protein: CASSLDRFTEAFF. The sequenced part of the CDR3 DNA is TGTGCCAGCAGTTTAGACAGATTCACTGAA.